The rows below give T cell receptor beta chains drawn from one sample of a study of a mutant IDH1 vaccine in newly diagnosed glioma. Antigen specificity for these receptors is unknown. Data came from immunoSEQ multiplex PCR; TCRdb stores just in-frame clones and leaves some out. The table has 25,000 to 30,000 clones, about four fifths seen once. The material was PBMCs, obtained from a glioma patient whose treatment included an IDH1 peptide vaccine. These receptors came from a young woman with glioma. Both conserved end residues are part of each CDR3. D genes are given only for firm matches. Some rows mark clone size as missing; the rest say once, few, many or name a class of expanded clone.

>TRBV4-1|.|TRBJ1-1|.|12
CASSWEYTEAFF
TGCGCCAGCAGTTGGGAGTACACTGAAGCTTTCTTT
>TRBV14|.|TRBJ2-6|once|13
CASSQGGANVLTF
TGTGCCAGCAGCCAAGGTGGGGCCAACGTCCTGACTTTC
>TRBV5-1|.|TRBJ2-3|.|15
CASSLGDIFTDTQYF
TGCGCCAGCAGCTTGGGGGACATCTTCACAGATACGCAGTATTTT
>TRBV7-9|.|TRBJ2-1|.|14
CASSFRGPVNEQFF
TGTGCCAGCAGCTTCCGCGGCCCCGTAAATGAGCAGTTCTTC
>TRBV9|.|TRBJ1-3|.|15
CASSVEGASGNTIYF
TGTGCCAGCAGCGTAGAAGGGGCCTCTGGAAACACCATATATTTT
>TRBV4-2|.|TRBJ1-4|.|15
CASSQFRQLNEKLFF
TGTGCCAGCAGCCAATTTAGACAGTTGAATGAAAAACTGTTTTTT
>TRBV20-1|.|TRBJ1-5|.|11
CSVGGREPQHF
TGCAGTGTGGGCGGCCGTGAGCCCCAGCATTTT
>TRBV6-4|TRBD1|TRBJ1-1|.|13
CASMDRGGTEAFF
TGTGCCAGCATGGACAGGGGGGGGACTGAAGCTTTCTTT
>TRBV7-7|TRBD2|TRBJ2-1|.|16
CASSLTTSGGMNEQFF
TGTGCTAGCAGCTTAACCACTAGCGGGGGGATGAATGAGCAGTTCTTC
>TRBV5-1|TRBD2|TRBJ2-5|.|17
CASSLGLAGGIQETQYF
TGCGCCAGCAGCTTGGGACTAGCGGGGGGCATCCAAGAGACCCAGTACTTC
>TRBV10-3|.|TRBJ1-1|.|14
CAISEGGVNTEAFF
TGTGCCATCAGTGAGGGAGGGGTGAACACTGAAGCTTTCTTT
>TRBV12-5|TRBD1|TRBJ2-6|.|15
CASGRTGNGANVLTF
TGTGCTAGTGGACGGACAGGGAATGGGGCCAACGTCCTGACTTTC
>TRBV9|.|TRBJ1-1|.|13
CASSVSRDTEAFF
TGTGCCAGCAGCGTAAGTAGGGACACTGAAGCTTTCTTT
>TRBV4-1|.|TRBJ1-2|.|15
CASSYEARLGYGYTF
TGCGCCAGCAGCTATGAGGCGCGCCTTGGGTATGGCTACACCTTC
>TRBV5-1|.|TRBJ2-5|.|15
CASSVAGQPGETQYF
TGCGCCAGCAGCGTTGCGGGGCAACCGGGAGAGACCCAGTACTTC
>TRBV4-3|TRBD1|TRBJ2-2|.|15
CASSQEGRGSGELFF
TGCGCCAGCAGCCAAGAGGGCAGGGGGTCCGGGGAGCTGTTTTTT
>TRBV6-1|.|TRBJ2-3|.|14
CASSERGGQYTQYF
TGTGCCAGCAGTGAGAGGGGGGGCCAGTATACGCAGTATTTT
>TRBV21-1|.|TRBJ1-5|.|9
CASNQPQHF
TGTGCCAGTAATCAGCCCCAGCATTTT
>TRBV7-8|.|TRBJ1-5|.|14
CASSSDGFNQPQHF
TGTGCCAGCAGCTCGGACGGGTTCAATCAGCCCCAGCATTTT
>TRBV25-1|.|TRBJ2-5|.|15
CASSLGWALGETQYF
TGTGCCAGCAGTTTAGGGTGGGCGTTGGGAGAGACCCAGTACTTC
>TRBV14|.|TRBJ2-2|medium-sized|15
CASSQASGLAGELFF
TGTGCCAGCAGCCAAGCGTCCGGCCTAGCAGGGGAGCTGTTTTTT
>TRBV7-9|TRBD1|TRBJ1-1|.|15
CASSLGKTGEGEAFF
TGTGCCAGCAGCTTGGGTAAGACAGGGGAGGGTGAAGCTTTCTTT
>TRBV25-1|TRBD2|TRBJ2-7|once|15
CASSDSGGSPYEQYF
TGTGCCAGCAGTGATTCGGGGGGTAGTCCCTACGAGCAGTACTTC
>TRBV5-4|.|TRBJ2-2|.|13
CASSPRATGELFF
TGTGCCAGCAGCCCACGCGCCACCGGGGAGCTGTTTTTT
>TRBV25-1|.|TRBJ1-2|.|11
CASSGHLGYTF
TGTGCCAGCAGTGGACATCTCGGCTACACCTTC
>TRBV5-4|.|TRBJ1-2|.|13
CASAPGGKRGYTF
TGTGCCAGCGCCCCGGGGGGGAAGCGTGGCTACACCTTC
>TRBV5-8|.|TRBJ1-5|.|12
CASSLEGQPQHF
TGTGCCAGCAGCCTCGAAGGACAGCCCCAGCATTTT
>TRBV11-2|.|TRBJ2-5|.|14
CASSPGASGETQYF
TGTGCCAGCAGCCCAGGGGCTAGCGGAGAGACCCAGTACTTC
>TRBV7-9|TRBD1|TRBJ2-6|.|16
CASSPQGVTGANVLTF
TGTGCCAGCAGCCCGCAGGGGGTAACTGGGGCCAACGTCCTGACTTTC
>TRBV19|.|TRBJ1-5|.|13
CASREVTGQPQHF
TGTGCCAGTCGTGAGGTGACGGGACAGCCCCAGCATTTT
>TRBV10-3|TRBD2|TRBJ2-5|.|15
CAISEWGGMEETQYF
TGTGCCATCAGTGAGTGGGGGGGGATGGAAGAGACCCAGTACTTC
>TRBV7-9|TRBD1|TRBJ1-2|medium-sized|15
CASSHAGGPNYGYTF
TGTGCCAGCAGCCACGCAGGGGGCCCCAACTATGGCTACACCTTC
>TRBV5-1|TRBD2|TRBJ2-1|.|17
CASSLGLAGVSYNEQFF
TGCGCCAGCAGCTTAGGGTTAGCGGGGGTCTCCTACAATGAGCAGTTCTTC
>TRBV19|.|TRBJ1-5|few|14
CASSPREGNQPQHF
TGTGCCAGTAGTCCCCGGGAGGGCAATCAGCCCCAGCATTTT
>TRBV18|.|TRBJ2-2|.|16
CASSPSVGPNTGELFF
TGTGCCAGCTCACCATCAGTAGGCCCCAACACCGGGGAGCTGTTTTTT
>TRBV2|.|TRBJ1-1|.|12
CASSGTGTEAFF
TGTGCCAGCAGTGGAACCGGGACTGAAGCTTTCTTT
>TRBV4-1|.|TRBJ1-1|.|14
CASSQEWMNTEAFF
TGCGCCAGCAGCCAAGAATGGATGAACACTGAAGCTTTCTTT